Below, one T cell receptor (beta chain) is given with its context. The germline CDR1 and CDR2 sequences are SGDLS and YYNGEE. The CDR3 runs to 13 residues. V lost 3 bases to trimming and J lost 3 bases, with 9 bases between them. The data are from a study of blood T cell repertoires in COVID-19. About the research overall: From T cells, B-cell-depleted T cells, or PBMCs came the material, which was cDNA or gDNA.

Clones were read by immunoSEQ multiplex PCR, and TCRdb kept only the in-frame ones, dropping some. In the table there are some 390,000 clones, approximately 87% of which are singletons. Seattle patients were enrolled while actively infected and followed longitudinally. This receptor was obtained from a woman in her sixties with COVID-19, enrolled during active disease. The chain has TRBV9 and TRBJ2-5; a possible D gene is TRBD1 (6 bases). Sequenced: peripheral blood. The CDR3 loop reads CASSAQGEETQYF. For the CDR3, the DNA is TGTGCCAGCAGCGCACAGGGAGAAGAGACCCAGTACTTC.